The 18 T cell receptor beta chains reported below all come from one sample, sequenced in a study of blood T cells in healthy people across ages. The use of a sample-barcoded 5' primer and a J-beta primer mix characterized a second PCR of about 7 to 12 cycles. Each CDR3 protein is one row after TCRdb ran MiXCR on the 5' RACE reads. The table records around 1,500,000 distinct CDR3 sequences, roughly 40% of them present only once. Input material: blood. The receptors derive from a woman aged 18-29 years in good health.

This sequence joins TRBV7-6 and TRBJ2-3, with 12 bases that match TRBD2. The germline CDR1 and CDR2 sequences are SGHVS and FNYEAQ. CDR3 length: 17 amino acids. The V and J ends lost 1 base and 3 bases, in that order; junction bases with no gene match: 5. The CDR3 reads CASSLEFGLAGTDTQYF. Here the CDR3 DNA reads TGTGCCAGCAGCTTAGAATTCGGACTAGCGGGAACAGATACGCAGTATTTT.

V usage is TRBV24-1 and J usage is TRBJ2-1; 7 bases align to TRBD1. V lost 5 bases, J lost 2 bases, and 2 bases stayed unmatched. Per the germline V gene, CDR1 is KGHDR and CDR2 is SFDVKD. The CDR3 spans 14 residues. The CDR3 nucleotides are TGTGCCACCAGTGCGGGACAGACCTACAATGAGCAGTTCTTC. Translation gives CATSAGQTYNEQFF.

The chain is built from TRBV7-9 and TRBJ1-1; D is unresolved. From germline, CDR1 is SEHNR and CDR2 FQNEAQ (reference sequence). Trimming shortened V by 7 bases and J by 3 bases, and 12 bases separated the two germline ends. The CDR3 covers 13 residues. CDR3 in DNA: TGTGCCAGCAAGCCACAGAGTTACACTGAAGCTTTCTTT. The encoded protein is CASKPQSYTEAFF. Variable domain in full (rest from reference TRBV7-9 and TRBJ1-1): DTGVSQNPRHKITKRGQNVTFRCDPISEHNRLYWYRQTLGQGPEFLTYFQNEAQLEKSRLLSDRFSAERPKGSFSTLEIQRTEQGDSAMYLCASKPQSYTEAFFGQGTRLTVV.

The chain is built from TRBV20-1 and TRBJ1-4; D remains ambiguous. The CDR3 is 12 residues long. Trimming took off 0 bases at V and 8 bases at J, with 7 bases between the two ends. The germline V gene has CDR1 DFQATT and CDR2 SNEGSKA (reference sequence). As DNA, the CDR3 is TGCAGTGCTAGAGATGGTGTGGAAAAACTGTTTTTT. Its translation is CSARDGVEKLFF.

V and J are TRBV14 and TRBJ1-2, with D possibly TRBD1 on 5 matching bases. This CDR3 is built from 12 residues. Trimming took off 4 bases at V and 7 bases at J, with 10 bases between the two ends. CDR1 SGHDN and CDR2 FVKESK come from the germline V gene. This CDR3 is CASSPTVSGYTF. The CDR3 bases are TGTGCCAGCAGCCCGACAGTGTCTGGCTACACCTTC.

This sequence joins TRBV20-1 and TRBJ2-7; possibly TRBD2 for D (5 bases). From germline, CDR1 is DFQATT and CDR2 SNEGSKA (reference sequence). The length of the CDR3 is 15 residues. Trimming shortened V by 3 bases and J by 4 bases, and 19 bases separated the two germline ends. The CDR3 DNA reads as TGCAGTGCTAGCGATCTAGCCTCCGGAGGTTACGAGCAGTACTTC. It is translated as CSASDLASGGYEQYF.

In this sample, this clonotype turned up a few times. The V call is TRBV29-1, the J call TRBJ2-5; D unresolved. The CDR3 totals 12 residues. CDR1 is SQVTM and CDR2 is ANQGSEA in the germline V gene. V lost 7 bases and J lost 5, with 14 bases in between. DNA of the CDR3: TGCAGCGCCCCCCTGGGTTCTGAGACCCAGTACTTC. Translated, it gives CSAPLGSETQYF.

The chain carries TRBV7-7 and TRBJ2-2; 11 bases match TRBD1. V was pared by 5 bases and J by 6 bases, with 5 bases of the junction left unmatched. CDR1 SSHAT and CDR2 FNYEAQ come from the germline V gene (reference sequence). This CDR3 is 15 amino acids long. The CDR3 reads CASSPGQGAAGELFF. DNA for the CDR3: TGTGCCAGCAGCCCCGGACAGGGGGCTGCCGGGGAGCTGTTTTTT.

The V and J genes are TRBV5-1 and TRBJ2-3, with a tentative D call TRBD2 (5 bases). The CDR3 is 14 residues long. Trimming left V 3 bases short and J 0 bases short, with 8 bases between. The germline CDR1 and CDR2 sequences are SGHRS and YFSETQ. CDR3 nucleotide sequence: TGCGCCAGCAGCTCAGCGGCTAGCACAGATACGCAGTATTTT. Protein: CASSSAASTDTQYF.

V usage is TRBV28 and J usage is TRBJ2-5, with D possibly called TRBD1 or TRBD2 (5 bases each). Near its end, the DNA agrees better with TRBJ2-7, so the J call may be wrong. Per germline, CDR1 MDHEN and CDR2 SYDVKM. The CDR3 is 14 residues long. In DNA form, the CDR3 reads TGTGCCAGCAGTTTAGCCGGGGCCATGGACGAGCAGTACTTC. Its protein is CASSLAGAMDEQYF.

Concerning this clonotype: A junction end diverges from the germline sequence, so it may reflect a read error. This chain joins TRBV6-1 and TRBJ1-5, with D possibly matching TRBD1 (5 bases). The CDR3 totals 14 residues. Germline V CDR1 and CDR2: MNHNS, SASEGT. This chain's CDR3 is CASNEGVSNQPQHF. The DNA for the CDR3 is TGTGCCAGCAATGAAGGGGTGAGCAATCAGCCCCAGCATTTT.

In this sample, this clonotype turned up a few times. The chain employs TRBV7-2 and TRBJ2-7; the D gene is possibly TRBD2 (5 bases). Per germline, CDR1 SGHTA and CDR2 FQGNSA. The CDR3 extends over 16 amino acids. Trimming took 3 bases from V and 5 from J, leaving 20 bases between them. The chain's CDR3 is CASSFLSWNSEDEQYF. DNA for the CDR3: TGTGCCAGCAGCTTTCTCTCGTGGAATAGCGAGGACGAGCAGTACTTC.

The rearrangement links TRBV25-1 to TRBJ2-7; 9 positions match TRBD1. This CDR3 is built from 16 residues. With 3 bases clipped from V and 2 bases from J, the junction kept 8 bases outside the gene matches. Germline CDR1 and CDR2: MGHDK and SYGVNS. CDR3 nucleotides: TGTGCCAGCAGTGAGCCTACAGGGGGCCTTACCTACGAGCAGTACTTC. Its translation: CASSEPTGGLTYEQYF.

The V and J genes are TRBV12-3 or TRBV12-4 and TRBJ2-3; the D gene is possibly TRBD1 (6 bases). The CDR3 length is 14 residues. Trimming left V 8 bases short and J 4 bases short, with 16 bases between. CDR3: CASGGQLSADTQYF. CDR3 coding DNA: TGTGCCAGCGGGGGCCAACTGAGCGCAGATACGCAGTATTTT.

The chain couples TRBV20-1 to TRBJ2-1; possible D gene TRBD2, 6 bases. The ends were cut back, 6 bases at V and 2 bases at J, with 17 bases in the middle. The CDR3 is made up of 15 amino acids. Per germline, CDR1 DFQATT and CDR2 SNEGSKA (reference sequence). CDR3 in DNA: TGCAGTGCAGGGAGGCTAGCGAACCCCTACAATGAGCAGTTCTTC. It codes for CSAGRLANPYNEQFF.

The rearrangement links TRBV10-3 to TRBJ2-2; 11 positions agree with TRBD2. J was trimmed by 7 bases and V by 5 bases; bases with no gene match: 12. This CDR3 contains 17 residues. In germline, CDR1 is ENHRY, CDR2 SYGVKD. CDR3 bases: TGTGCCATCAGTCCACTAACTAGCGGGAGTGTCATCGGGGAGCTGTTTTTT. This gives the protein CAISPLTSGSVIGELFF.

V and J are TRBV19 and TRBJ1-1; D is ambiguous. This CDR3 contains 14 residues. The V gene's germline CDR1 is LNHDA and CDR2 SQIVND (reference sequence). The V gene lost 3 bases and the J gene lost 3 bases, with 11 bases spanning the gap. CDR3 sequence reads: CASSMTPLDTEAFF. The CDR3 DNA reads as TGTGCCAGTAGTATGACCCCGTTGGACACTGAAGCTTTCTTT.

This clonotype was seen a handful of times. The chain couples TRBV18 to TRBJ2-1; unclear D gene. The length of the CDR3 is 12 residues. V was shortened by 2 bases and J by 6 bases, with 5 bases between the two germline ends. Per germline, CDR1 KGHSH and CDR2 LQKENI. This CDR3 is CASSPILNEQFF. CDR3 bases: TGTGCCAGCTCACCAATTCTCAATGAGCAGTTCTTC.